A single sample gave rise to the 30 T cell receptor beta chains below, sequenced in a study of blood T cell repertoires in COVID-19. Libraries were prepared by immunoSEQ multiplex PCR; TCRdb keeps only in-frame clonotypes and omits some of them. The sample contains about 210,000 clones, 89% of which appear only once. Sequenced sample: peripheral blood. The source is a woman in her thirties or forties with acute or convalescent COVID-19.

This chain links TRBV19 with TRBJ1-2, with 7 bases identical to TRBD1. Trimming cost V 3 bases and J 5 bases; bases outside gene matches: 9. Germline CDR1 reads LNHDA; CDR2 reads SQIVND (reference sequence). This CDR3 has 15 residues. The CDR3 region has the DNA TGTGCCAGTAGTATGGGACAGCCGCAGGATTATGGCTACACCTTC. Translation gives CASSMGQPQDYGYTF.

This clone was counted between two and nine times. The V gene is TRBV30, the J gene TRBJ2-2; TRBD2 might be the D (7 bases). CDR3 length equals 13 residues. The germline V gene has CDR1 GTSNPN and CDR2 SVGIG (reference sequence). V lost 8 bases and J 7 bases, leaving 17 bases between the germline ends. The CDR3 loop is CAGGGFSGGELFF. For the CDR3, the DNA is TGTGCCGGGGGGGGCTTTAGTGGCGGGGAGCTGTTTTTT.

This clone was seen more than once but under ten times. The V gene is TRBV6-1, the J gene TRBJ1-1; D is possibly TRBD1 (5 bases). V lost 7 bases, J lost 1 base, and 10 bases lay in between. The CDR3 is made up of 13 amino acids. CDR1 MNHNS and CDR2 SASEGT come from the germline V gene. CDR3 sequence reads: CASTVGQNTEAFF. The CDR3 nucleotides are TGTGCCAGCACGGTCGGACAGAACACTGAAGCTTTCTTT.

This chain joins TRBV7-2 and TRBJ2-1; the match to TRBD1 covers 9 bases. This CDR3 has 16 amino acids. J was trimmed by 9 bases and V by 5 bases; bases with no gene match: 14. CDR1 and CDR2 (germline): SGHTA, FQGNSA. As DNA, the CDR3 is TGTGCCAGCAGCCCCCCGGGGACAGGGTTGTTCGGTGAGCAGTTCTTC. This encodes CASSPPGTGLFGEQFF.

The V gene is TRBV4-1, the J gene TRBJ2-3; 12 nucleotides line up with TRBD1. J lost 6 bases, V lost 4 bases, and 8 bases had no gene match. The CDR3 is 16 residues long. Germline CDR1 is MGHRA and CDR2 is YSYEKL. The CDR3 sequence is CASSRVEGQGADTQYF. The CDR3 nucleotides are TGCGCCAGCAGCCGCGTTGAGGGACAGGGGGCTGATACGCAGTATTTT.

J is TRBJ1-5 and V is TRBV6-5, with D unclear. With 8 bases removed from V and 1 base from J, the gap between germline ends came to 9 bases. CDR3 length: 13 amino acids. CDR1 is MNHEY, CDR2 SVGAGI, per germline. CDR3 DNA: TGTGCCAGCGCCGTGGGCAGCAATCAGCCCCAGCATTTT. Its protein product is CASAVGSNQPQHF.

Comment on this clone: Other nucleotide sequences in the sample specify the same CDR3. The chain employs TRBV6-4 and TRBJ1-6, with TRBD1 matching over 9 bases. Germline V gives CDR1 MRHNA, CDR2 SNTAGT. Losses at the gene ends were 0 bases for V and 7 bases for J; bases not matched to a gene: 1. CDR3 length: 15 residues. The CDR3 DNA follows: TGTGCCAGCAGTGACTCGACAGGGGGGAATTCACCCCTCCACTTT. As protein: CASSDSTGGNSPLHF.

The V and J genes are TRBV5-1 and TRBJ2-3; possibly TRBD2 for D (6 bases). Trimming stripped 3 bases from V and 1 base from J, with 21 bases between. Germline loops: CDR1 SGHRS, CDR2 YFSETQ. The CDR3 is 18 amino acids. CDR3 bases: TGCGCCAGCAGCTCCCTGGCCGGAGGCGGGGTCGGCACAGATACGCAGTATTTT. Translating it yields CASSSLAGGGVGTDTQYF.

The rearrangement joins TRBV6-1 to TRBJ1-5; D is undetermined. This CDR3 has 15 residues. The V and J ends lost 3 bases and 0 bases respectively, with 9 bases between them. The germline V gene encodes CDR1 MNHNS and CDR2 SASEGT. Here the CDR3 DNA reads TGTGCCAGCAGTGAGAACTCTTATAGCAATCAGCCCCAGCATTTT. It codes for CASSENSYSNQPQHF.

V usage is TRBV5-1 and J usage is TRBJ2-2; 7 bases match TRBD1. Germline CDR1 SGHRS, CDR2 YFSETQ. This CDR3 is 14 amino acids long. Unmatched junction bases numbered 5, after V lost 2 bases and J lost 7 bases. The CDR3 region is CASSLQGTGGELFF. DNA of the CDR3: TGCGCCAGCAGCTTACAGGGGACCGGCGGGGAGCTGTTTTTT.

V usage is TRBV10-3 and J usage is TRBJ2-3; D is undetermined. The ends were cut back, 4 bases at V and 6 bases at J, with 14 bases in the middle. Germline CDR1 and CDR2: ENHRY and SYGVKD. This CDR3 spans 14 amino acids. CDR3 residues: CAISAPDIDDTQYF. CDR3 nucleotides: TGTGCCATCAGTGCCCCAGACATTGACGATACGCAGTATTTT.

The rearrangement joins TRBV5-1 to TRBJ1-2; 9 bases match TRBD1. The J segment lost 5 bases and the V segment lost 3 bases, leaving 8 bases of the junction unmatched. The CDR3 contains 15 residues. Germline lookup yields CDR1 SGHRS and CDR2 YFSETQ. CDR3 sequence (DNA): TGCGCCAGCAGCTCCACAGGGGGCTCGGGATATGGCTACACCTTC. It is translated as CASSSTGGSGYGYTF.

The DNA for the CDR3 is TGTGCCAGCAGTGACACATCAGGGGGTCAGCCCCAGCATTTT. Its translation is CASSDTSGGQPQHF. This sequence joins TRBV6-4 and TRBJ1-5; 7 bases fit TRBD1. The CDR3 contains 14 residues. V shed 2 bases and J 6 bases; nucleotides not matched to a gene: 4. CDR1 is MRHNA and CDR2 is SNTAGT in the germline V gene.

The chain employs TRBV30 and TRBJ1-4; maybe TRBD1 (5 bases). This CDR3 region has 13 residues. Deletions cut 3 bases from V and 8 bases from J, with 13 bases between. Germline CDR1 GTSNPN, CDR2 SVGIG (reference sequence). This CDR3 reads CAWSSGIREKLFF. DNA of the CDR3: TGTGCCTGGAGCTCAGGGATCCGGGAAAAACTGTTTTTT.

V and J are TRBV6-2 or TRBV6-3 and TRBJ2-7; the match to TRBD2 covers 9 bases. This CDR3 has 15 amino acids. J lost 2 bases, V lost 5 bases, and 7 bases had no gene match. CDR1 and CDR2 from the germline V gene are MNHEY and SVGEGT. The CDR3 DNA reads TGTGCCAGCAGTCGCGGGGGGGCCTTAACCTACGAGCAGTACGTC. It codes for CASSRGGALTYEQYV.

Comments on this clone: The junction shows a germline mismatch at one end, possibly a read error. The chain carries TRBV6-5 and TRBJ1-6; 8 bases line up with TRBD1. The CDR3 sequence is 14 residues long. The germline CDR1 and CDR2 sequences are MNHEY and SVGAGI. The CDR3 DNA follows: TGTGCCAGCAGTTATGGGCAGGGGGCACTGAGTTTTTACTTT. Translating it yields CASSYGQGALSFYF.

The J gene is TRBJ2-5, the V gene TRBV11-2, with 7 positions matching TRBD2. Trimming took 7 bases from V and 5 from J; bases not matched to a gene: 7. Germline values: CDR1 SGHAT, CDR2 FQNNGV. This CDR3 region has 13 residues. The CDR3, as DNA: TGTGCCAGCACAGGACTAGGAATCGAGACCCAGTACTTC. Its translation: CASTGLGIETQYF.

In its sample, this clone was seen once. The chain has TRBV27 and TRBJ2-1, with 12 bases matching TRBD2. There are 15 residues in the CDR3. Trimming took 5 bases from V and 5 from J; bases not matched to a gene: 4. Germline assignment: CDR1 MNHEY and CDR2 SMNVEV (reference sequence). CDR3 DNA: TGTGCCAGCAGTCCAACTAGCGGGGGGCACAATGAGCAGTTCTTC. Its translation is CASSPTSGGHNEQFF.

This clone is a singleton in its sample. CDR3 residues: CASSQVRWQYTGELFF. The CDR3 DNA is TGCGCCAGCAGCCAAGTCAGATGGCAATACACCGGGGAGCTGTTTTTT. The rearrangement links TRBV4-1 to TRBJ2-2; no reliable D call. This CDR3 is 16 amino acids long. The ends were cut back, 1 base at V and 3 bases at J, with 12 bases in the middle. From germline, CDR1 is MGHRA and CDR2 YSYEKL.

This chain joins TRBV7-9 and TRBJ2-3; 8 bases line up with TRBD1. V trimming: 3 bases; J trimming: 2 bases; junction bases outside the gene matches: 7. CDR1 and CDR2 (germline): SEHNR, FQNEAQ (reference sequence). The CDR3 has 16 amino acids. The CDR3 spells CASSFTGGRPTDTQYF. For the CDR3, the DNA is TGTGCCAGCAGCTTTACAGGGGGGAGGCCCACAGATACGCAGTATTTT.

The gene calls are TRBV19 and TRBJ2-1; no clear D. The CDR3 spans 13 residues. With 4 bases removed from V and 6 bases from J, the gap between germline ends came to 10 bases. Germline-derived CDR1 and CDR2 are LNHDA and SQIVND (reference sequence). The CDR3 here is CASSTYPPNEQFF. In DNA, the CDR3 is TGTGCCAGTAGTACCTACCCCCCCAATGAGCAGTTCTTC.

This clone has a single count. The CDR3 end shows no conserved phenylalanine or tryptophan, and so a read error is likely. Because the CDR3's place on the DNA is in doubt, the DNA is left out and the CDR3 is given as listed by TCRdb. The V call is TRBV20-1, the J call TRBJ1-2. Counting both end residues, the CDR3 totals 11 amino acids. The germline V gene has CDR1 DFQATT and CDR2 SNEGSKA (reference sequence). CDR3: CSAGRATRGGI.

This clone was observed a handful of times. V and J are TRBV5-1 and TRBJ1-3; a weak D match, TRBD1 (6 bases). The CDR3 runs to 14 residues. Germline V gene data show CDR1 as SGHRS and CDR2 as YFSETQ. Trimming removed 2 bases from V and 4 bases from J, with 10 bases in between. CDR3 loop: CASSFEGQGNTIYF. The CDR3 DNA reads as TGCGCCAGCAGCTTTGAGGGACAAGGAAACACCATATATTTT.

The chain joins TRBV25-1 to TRBJ1-4; weak D call: TRBD1 (5 bases). The CDR3 covers 14 residues. The germline V and J ends were trimmed by 1 base and 7 bases, with 10 bases remaining between them. Germline CDR1 MGHDK, CDR2 SYGVNS. CDR3 region: CASSEFGGGEKLFF. The DNA of the CDR3 is TGTGCCAGCAGTGAATTCGGCGGGGGTGAAAAACTGTTTTTT.

This chain uses TRBV5-1 with TRBJ1-2, with 9 bases lining up with TRBD1. The V segment lost 4 bases and the J segment 3 bases; nucleotides outside the gene matches: 4. This CDR3 has 14 amino acids. Germline loops: CDR1 SGHRS, CDR2 YFSETQ. CDR3 sequence reads: CASSLGQGDYGYTF. CDR3 DNA sequence: TGCGCCAGCAGCCTGGGACAGGGCGACTATGGCTACACCTTC. Drawing the rest from reference TRBV5-1 and TRBJ1-2, the complete variable domain is KAGVTQTPRYLIKTRGQQVTLSCSPISGHRSVSWYQQTPGQGLQFLFEYFSETQRNKGNFPGRFSGRQFSNSRSEMNVSTLELGDSALYLCASSLGQGDYGYTFGSGTRLTVV.

V and J are TRBV7-2 and TRBJ1-6; the match to TRBD1 covers 9 bases. The germline V gene encodes CDR1 SGHTA and CDR2 FQGNSA. Trimming removed 6 bases from V and 8 bases from J; junction bases left unmatched: 2. The CDR3 is 13 residues long. CDR3 loop: CASRTGGYSPLHF. DNA of the CDR3: TGTGCCAGCAGAACAGGGGGCTATTCACCCCTCCACTTT.

The V call is TRBV9, the J call TRBJ2-2; 10 positions agree with TRBD2. The CDR3 loop spans 18 amino acids. The V and J ends lost 3 bases and 5 bases, in that order; junction bases with no gene match: 13. Germline CDR1 is SGDLS and CDR2 is YYNGEE. The CDR3 reads CASSASASGGAGTGELFF. The CDR3 DNA reads as TGTGCCAGCAGCGCCAGCGCCAGCGGGGGGGCCGGAACCGGGGAGCTGTTTTTT.

This chain links TRBV15 with TRBJ1-6; 7 bases line up with TRBD1. Germline V lookup: CDR1 LNHNV, CDR2 YYDKDF (reference sequence). This CDR3 comprises 14 residues. Trimming removed 3 bases from V and 10 bases from J; junction bases left unmatched: 6. The CDR3 nucleotides read TGTGCCACCAGCAGGACAGGGATTGAATCACCCCTCCACTTT. Its translation is CATSRTGIESPLHF.

The chain links TRBV7-9 to TRBJ2-3; the match to TRBD2 covers 8 bases. J was trimmed by 12 bases and V by 1 base; bases with no gene match: 9. CDR1 is SEHNR, CDR2 FQNEAQ, per germline (reference sequence). CDR3 length: 14 residues. The CDR3 region has the DNA TGTGCCAGCAGCTTAGTAGCGGGGAGCCACTCTCAGTATTTT. Protein product: CASSLVAGSHSQYF.

The chain combines TRBV2 with TRBJ2-3, with 8 bases fitting TRBD2. Per the germline V gene, CDR1 is SNHLY and CDR2 is FYNNEI. Unmatched junction bases numbered 4, after V lost 7 bases and J lost 4 bases. The CDR3 consists of 13 residues. CDR3 DNA sequence: TGTGCCAGCAAAGGACTAGCTCCAGATACGCAGTATTTT. Its protein product is CASKGLAPDTQYF.